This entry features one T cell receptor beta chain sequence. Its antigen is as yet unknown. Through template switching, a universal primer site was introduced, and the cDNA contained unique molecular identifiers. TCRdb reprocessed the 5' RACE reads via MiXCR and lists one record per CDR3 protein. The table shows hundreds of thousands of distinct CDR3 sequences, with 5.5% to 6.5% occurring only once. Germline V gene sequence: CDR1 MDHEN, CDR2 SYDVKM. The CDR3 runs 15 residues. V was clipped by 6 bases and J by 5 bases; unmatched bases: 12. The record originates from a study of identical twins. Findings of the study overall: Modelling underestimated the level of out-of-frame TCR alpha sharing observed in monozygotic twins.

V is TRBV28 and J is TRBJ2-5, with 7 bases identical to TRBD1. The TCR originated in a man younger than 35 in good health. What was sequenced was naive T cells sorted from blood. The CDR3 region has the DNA TGTGCCAGCAGCCCCGGACAGGACGCTCAGGAGACCCAGTACTTC. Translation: CASSPGQDAQETQYF.